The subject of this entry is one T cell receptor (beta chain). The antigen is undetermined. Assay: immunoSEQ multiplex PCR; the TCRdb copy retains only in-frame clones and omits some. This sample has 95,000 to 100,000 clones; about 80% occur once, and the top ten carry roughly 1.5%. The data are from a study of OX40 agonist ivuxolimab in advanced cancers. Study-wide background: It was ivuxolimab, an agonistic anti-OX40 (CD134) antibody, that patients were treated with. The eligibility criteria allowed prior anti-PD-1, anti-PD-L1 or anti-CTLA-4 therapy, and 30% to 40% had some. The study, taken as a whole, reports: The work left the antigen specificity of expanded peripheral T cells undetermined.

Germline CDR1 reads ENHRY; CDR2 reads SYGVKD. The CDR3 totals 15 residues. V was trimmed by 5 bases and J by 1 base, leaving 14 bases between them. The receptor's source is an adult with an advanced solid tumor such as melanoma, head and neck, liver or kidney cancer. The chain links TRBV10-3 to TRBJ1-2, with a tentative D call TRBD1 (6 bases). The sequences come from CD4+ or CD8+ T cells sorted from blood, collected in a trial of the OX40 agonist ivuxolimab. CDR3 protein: CAISRPTRGNYGYTF. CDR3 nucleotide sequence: TGTGCCATCAGTCGGCCAACCAGGGGTAACTATGGCTACACCTTC.